This T cell receptor beta chain was documented in a study of T cell responses to AZD1222 COVID-19 vaccine. In the study overall: Second-dose groups at about 4 or about 12 weeks were pooled. Findings and caveats of the study: Donors were mostly white British, more females; clonal diversity possibly underestimated. All repertoire sampling was performed exclusively after the peak T cell response. Two doses of AZD1222 preceded a rise in Spike-specific TCR breadth and depth.

Measured with immunoSEQ multiplex PCR; TCRdb has only the in-frame clones, and not every one. Among approximately 160,000 clones listed, about nine tenths were seen once. Comment on this clone: As yet, its antigen is unknown.

The CDR3 has 15 amino acids. Germline assignment: CDR1 SNHLY and CDR2 FYNNEI. V was pared by 4 bases and J by 0 bases, with 10 bases between. The TCR was taken from an adult in good health. J is TRBJ1-3 and V is TRBV2; no firm D call. The material sequenced was peripheral blood, taken on day 0 of AZD1222 vaccination. CDR3 nucleotides: TGTGCCAGCAGTGTCGGACCCCACTCTGGAAACACCATATATTTT. Protein: CASSVGPHSGNTIYF.